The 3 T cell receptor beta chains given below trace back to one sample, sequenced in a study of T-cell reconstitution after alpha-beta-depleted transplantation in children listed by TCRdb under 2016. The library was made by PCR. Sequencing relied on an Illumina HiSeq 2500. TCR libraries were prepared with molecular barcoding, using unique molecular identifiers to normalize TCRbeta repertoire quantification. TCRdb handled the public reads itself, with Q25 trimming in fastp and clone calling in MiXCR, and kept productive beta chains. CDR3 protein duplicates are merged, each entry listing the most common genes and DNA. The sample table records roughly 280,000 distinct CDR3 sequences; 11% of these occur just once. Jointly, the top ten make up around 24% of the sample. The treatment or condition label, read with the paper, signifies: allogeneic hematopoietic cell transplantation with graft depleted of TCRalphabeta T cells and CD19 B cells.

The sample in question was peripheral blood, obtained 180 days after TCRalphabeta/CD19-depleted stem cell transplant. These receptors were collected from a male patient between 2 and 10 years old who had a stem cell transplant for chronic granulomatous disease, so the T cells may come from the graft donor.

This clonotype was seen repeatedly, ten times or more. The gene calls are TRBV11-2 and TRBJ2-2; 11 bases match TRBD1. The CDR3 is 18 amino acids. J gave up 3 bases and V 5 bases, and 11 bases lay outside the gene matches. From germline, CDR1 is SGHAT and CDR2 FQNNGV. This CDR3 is CASSLGDWGQGDTGELFF. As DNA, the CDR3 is TGTGCCAGCAGCCTCGGAGATTGGGGACAGGGGGACACCGGGGAGCTGTTTTTT.

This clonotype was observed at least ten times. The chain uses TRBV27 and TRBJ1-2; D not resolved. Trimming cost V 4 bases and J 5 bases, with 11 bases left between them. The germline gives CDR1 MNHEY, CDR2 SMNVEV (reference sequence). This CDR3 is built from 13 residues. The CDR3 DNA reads TGTGCCAGCAGTTCCACCGCCCAGTATGGCTACACCTTC. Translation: CASSSTAQYGYTF.

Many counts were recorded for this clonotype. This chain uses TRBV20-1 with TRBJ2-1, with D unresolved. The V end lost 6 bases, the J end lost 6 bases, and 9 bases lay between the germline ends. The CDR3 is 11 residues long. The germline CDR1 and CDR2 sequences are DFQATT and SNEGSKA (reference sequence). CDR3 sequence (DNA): TGCAGTGCCCCCGTCTTCAATGAGCAGTTCTTC. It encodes CSAPVFNEQFF.